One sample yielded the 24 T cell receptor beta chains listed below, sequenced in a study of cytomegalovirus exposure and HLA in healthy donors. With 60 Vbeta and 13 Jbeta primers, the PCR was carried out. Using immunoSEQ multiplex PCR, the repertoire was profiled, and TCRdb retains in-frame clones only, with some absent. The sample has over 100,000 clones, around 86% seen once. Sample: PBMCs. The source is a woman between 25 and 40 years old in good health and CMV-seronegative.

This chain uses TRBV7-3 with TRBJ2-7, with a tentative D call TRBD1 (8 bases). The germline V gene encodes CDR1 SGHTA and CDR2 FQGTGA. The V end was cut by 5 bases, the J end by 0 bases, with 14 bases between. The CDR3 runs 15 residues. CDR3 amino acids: CASSPGGGSSYEQYF. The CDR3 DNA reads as TGTGCCAGCAGCCCAGGGGGCGGGAGCTCCTACGAGCAGTACTTC.

CDR3 in amino acids: CASSQHRGRNTGELFF. The CDR3 DNA is TGCGCCAGCAGCCAACATAGGGGGCGTAACACCGGGGAGCTGTTTTTT. This rearrangement joins TRBV4-1 to TRBJ2-2; 7 bases fit TRBD1. The V gene's germline CDR1 is MGHRA and CDR2 YSYEKL. V shed 2 bases and J 2 bases; nucleotides not matched to a gene: 5. The CDR3 is 16 residues long.

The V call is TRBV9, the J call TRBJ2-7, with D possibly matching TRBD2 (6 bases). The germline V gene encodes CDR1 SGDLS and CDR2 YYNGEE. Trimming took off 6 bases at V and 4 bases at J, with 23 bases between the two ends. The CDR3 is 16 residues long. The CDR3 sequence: CASTWVKDGSGYEQYF. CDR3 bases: TGTGCCAGCACATGGGTAAAGGACGGGAGTGGATACGAGCAGTACTTC.

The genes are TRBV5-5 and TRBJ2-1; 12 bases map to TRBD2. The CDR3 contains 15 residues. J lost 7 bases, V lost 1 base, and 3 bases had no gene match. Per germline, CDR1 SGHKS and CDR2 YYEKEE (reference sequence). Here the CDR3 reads CASSLRLAGENEQFF. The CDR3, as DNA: TGTGCCAGCAGCTTGCGACTAGCGGGAGAGAATGAGCAGTTCTTC.

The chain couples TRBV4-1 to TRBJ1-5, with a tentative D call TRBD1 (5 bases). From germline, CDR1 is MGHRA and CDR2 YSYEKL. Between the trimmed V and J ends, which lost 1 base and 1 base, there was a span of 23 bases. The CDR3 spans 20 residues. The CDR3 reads CASSQVGPPPRTISNQPQHF. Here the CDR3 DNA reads TGCGCCAGCAGCCAAGTTGGCCCCCCGCCGAGGACAATAAGCAATCAGCCCCAGCATTTT.

Written as DNA, the CDR3 is TGTGCCAGCTCTGCTAGCGGGTATTACAATGAGCAGTTCTTC. Its protein is CASSASGYYNEQFF. The chain employs TRBV18 and TRBJ2-1; 8 bases map to TRBD2. In germline, CDR1 is KGHSH, CDR2 LQKENI. V shed 6 bases and J 4 bases; nucleotides not matched to a gene: 5. CDR3 length: 14 residues.

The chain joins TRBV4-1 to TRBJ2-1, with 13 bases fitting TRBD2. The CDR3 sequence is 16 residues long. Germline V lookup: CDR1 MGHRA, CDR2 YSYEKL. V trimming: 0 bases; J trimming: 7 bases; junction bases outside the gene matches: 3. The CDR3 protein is CASSQDTSGRGNEQFF. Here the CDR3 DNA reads TGCGCCAGCAGCCAAGATACTAGCGGGAGGGGTAATGAGCAGTTCTTC.

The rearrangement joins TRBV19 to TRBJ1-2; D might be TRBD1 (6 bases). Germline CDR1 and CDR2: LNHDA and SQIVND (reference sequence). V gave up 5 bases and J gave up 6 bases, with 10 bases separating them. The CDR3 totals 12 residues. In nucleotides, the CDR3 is TGTGCCAGTAGTTCACACAGGGATGGCTACACCTTC. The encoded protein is CASSSHRDGYTF.

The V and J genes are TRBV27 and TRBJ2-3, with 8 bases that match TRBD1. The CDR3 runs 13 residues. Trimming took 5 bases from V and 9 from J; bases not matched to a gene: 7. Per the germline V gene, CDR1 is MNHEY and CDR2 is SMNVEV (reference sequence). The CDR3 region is CASSTNRGDTQYF. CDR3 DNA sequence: TGTGCCAGCAGTACCAACAGGGGGGACACGCAGTATTTT.

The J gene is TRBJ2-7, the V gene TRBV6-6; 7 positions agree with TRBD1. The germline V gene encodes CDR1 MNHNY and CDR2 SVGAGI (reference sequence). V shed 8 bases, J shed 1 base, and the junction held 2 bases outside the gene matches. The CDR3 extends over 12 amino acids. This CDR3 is CASEGASYEQYF. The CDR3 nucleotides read TGTGCCAGCGAGGGGGCATCCTACGAGCAGTACTTC.

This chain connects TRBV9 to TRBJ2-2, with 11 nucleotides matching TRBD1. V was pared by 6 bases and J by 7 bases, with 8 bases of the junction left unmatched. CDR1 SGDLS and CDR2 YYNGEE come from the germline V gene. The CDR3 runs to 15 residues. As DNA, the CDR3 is TGTGCCAGCACCCCCGGGACAGGGGGGGTCGGGGAGCTGTTTTTT. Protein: CASTPGTGGVGELFF. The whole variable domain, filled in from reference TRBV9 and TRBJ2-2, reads DSGVTQTPKHLITATGQRVTLRCSPRSGDLSVYWYQQSLDQGLQFLIQYYNGEERAKGNILERFSAQQFPDLHSELNLSSLELGDSALYFCASTPGTGGVGELFFGEGSRLTVL.

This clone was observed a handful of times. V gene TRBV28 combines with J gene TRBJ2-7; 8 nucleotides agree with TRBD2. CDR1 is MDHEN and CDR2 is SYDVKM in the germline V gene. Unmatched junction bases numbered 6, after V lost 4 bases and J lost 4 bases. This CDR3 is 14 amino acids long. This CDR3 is CASSSPSGYYEQYF. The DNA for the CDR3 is TGTGCCAGCAGTTCCCCTAGCGGGTATTACGAGCAGTACTTC. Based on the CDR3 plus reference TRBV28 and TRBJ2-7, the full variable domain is DVKVTQSSRYLVKRTGEKVFLECVQDMDHENMFWYRQDPGLGLRLIYFSYDVKMKEKGDIPEGYSVSREKKERFSLILESASTNQTSMYLCASSSPSGYYEQYFGPGTRLTVT.

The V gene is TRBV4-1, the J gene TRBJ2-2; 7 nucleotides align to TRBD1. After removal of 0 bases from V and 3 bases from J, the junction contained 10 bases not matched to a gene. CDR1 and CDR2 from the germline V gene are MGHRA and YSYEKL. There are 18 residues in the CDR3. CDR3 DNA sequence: TGCGCCAGCAGCCAAGATCCGCCGGGACAGACCTACACCGGGGAGCTGTTTTTT. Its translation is CASSQDPPGQTYTGELFF.

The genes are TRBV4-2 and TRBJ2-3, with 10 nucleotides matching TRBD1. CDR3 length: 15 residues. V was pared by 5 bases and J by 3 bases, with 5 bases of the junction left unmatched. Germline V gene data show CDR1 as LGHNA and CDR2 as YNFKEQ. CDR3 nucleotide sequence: TGTGCCAGCAGCACGACAGGGGGCGCGACAGATACGCAGTATTTT. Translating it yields CASSTTGGATDTQYF.

As DNA, the CDR3 is TGTGCCAGCAGCTCCCTCTATGGCTACACCTTC. This encodes CASSSLYGYTF. This sequence joins TRBV28 and TRBJ1-2; D not resolved. The CDR3 is 11 residues long. Germline CDR1 is MDHEN and CDR2 is SYDVKM. Trimming removed 6 bases from V and 4 bases from J, with 6 bases in between.

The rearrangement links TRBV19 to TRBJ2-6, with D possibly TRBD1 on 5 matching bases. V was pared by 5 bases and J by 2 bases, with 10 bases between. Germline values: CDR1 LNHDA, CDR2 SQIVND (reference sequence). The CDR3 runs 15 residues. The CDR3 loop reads CASSPPGTGANVLTF. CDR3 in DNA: TGTGCCAGTAGTCCACCAGGGACTGGGGCCAACGTCCTGACTTTC.

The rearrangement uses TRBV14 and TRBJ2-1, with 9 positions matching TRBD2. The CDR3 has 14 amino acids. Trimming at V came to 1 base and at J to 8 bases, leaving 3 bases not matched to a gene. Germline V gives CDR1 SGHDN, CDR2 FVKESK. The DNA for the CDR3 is TGTGCCAGCAGCCAAGTGGCGGGAGGGGATGAGCAGTTCTTC. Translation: CASSQVAGGDEQFF.

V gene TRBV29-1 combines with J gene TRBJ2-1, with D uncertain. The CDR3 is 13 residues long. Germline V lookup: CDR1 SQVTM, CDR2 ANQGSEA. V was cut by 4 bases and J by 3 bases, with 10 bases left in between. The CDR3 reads CSVAEASYNEQFF. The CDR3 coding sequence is TGCAGCGTTGCAGAGGCCAGCTACAATGAGCAGTTCTTC.

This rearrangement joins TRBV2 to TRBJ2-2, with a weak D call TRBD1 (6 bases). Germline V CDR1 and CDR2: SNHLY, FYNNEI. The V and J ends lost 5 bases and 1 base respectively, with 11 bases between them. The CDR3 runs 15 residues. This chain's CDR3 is CASSQDRLNTGELFF. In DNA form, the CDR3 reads TGTGCCAGCAGTCAAGACAGGTTGAACACCGGGGAGCTGTTTTTT.

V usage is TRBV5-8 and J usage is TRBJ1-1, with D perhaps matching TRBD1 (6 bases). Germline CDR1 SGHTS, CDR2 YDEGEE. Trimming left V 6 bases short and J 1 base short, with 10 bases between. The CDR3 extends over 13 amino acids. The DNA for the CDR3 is TGTGCCAGCACCGAGGACAGGAACACTGAAGCTTTCTTT. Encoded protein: CASTEDRNTEAFF.

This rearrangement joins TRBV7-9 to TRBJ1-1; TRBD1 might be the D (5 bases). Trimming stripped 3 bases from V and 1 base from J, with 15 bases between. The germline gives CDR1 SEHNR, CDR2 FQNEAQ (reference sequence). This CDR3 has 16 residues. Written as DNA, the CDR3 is TGTGCCAGCAGCTTCCCCTCCCTTCAGGGGAACACTGAAGCTTTCTTT. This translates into CASSFPSLQGNTEAFF. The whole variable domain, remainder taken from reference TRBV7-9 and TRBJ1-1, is DTGVSQNPRHKITKRGQNVTFRCDPISEHNRLYWYRQTLGQGPEFLTYFQNEAQLEKSRLLSDRFSAERPKGSFSTLEIQRTEQGDSAMYLCASSFPSLQGNTEAFFGQGTRLTVV.

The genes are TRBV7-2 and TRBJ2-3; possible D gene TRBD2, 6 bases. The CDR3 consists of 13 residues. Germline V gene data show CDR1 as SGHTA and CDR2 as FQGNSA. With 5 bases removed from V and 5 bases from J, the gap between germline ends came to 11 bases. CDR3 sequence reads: CASSVGSGDTQYF. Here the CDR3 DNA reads TGTGCCAGCAGCGTCGGGAGCGGAGATACGCAGTATTTT.

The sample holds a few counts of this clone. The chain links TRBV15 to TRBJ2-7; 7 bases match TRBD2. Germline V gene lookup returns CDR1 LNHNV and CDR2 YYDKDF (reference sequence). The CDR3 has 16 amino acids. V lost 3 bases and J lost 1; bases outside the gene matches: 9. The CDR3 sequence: CATSSKRGGTSYEQYF. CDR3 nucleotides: TGTGCCACCAGCAGTAAGCGCGGGGGAACTTCCTACGAGCAGTACTTC.

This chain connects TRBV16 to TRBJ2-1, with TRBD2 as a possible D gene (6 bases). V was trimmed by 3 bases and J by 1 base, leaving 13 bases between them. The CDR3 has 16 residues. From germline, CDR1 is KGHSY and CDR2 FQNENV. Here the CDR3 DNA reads TGTGCCAGCAGCCAGCAAACTAGCTGGTCCTACAATGAGCAGTTCTTC. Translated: CASSQQTSWSYNEQFF.